The rows below give T cell receptor beta chains drawn from one sample of a study of T cell responses to AZD1222 COVID-19 vaccine. Some clones are missing from TCRdb's copy, which holds only in-frame ones; the method was immunoSEQ multiplex PCR. The table lists 150,000 to 200,000 clones, just under 95% of them singletons. The sequencing here drew on peripheral blood, taken on day 0 of AZD1222 vaccination. The origin of the receptors is an adult in good health. The CDR3 runs from the conserved cysteine through the conserved F or W.

V gene	J gene	CDR3 protein
TRBV4-1	TRBJ1-1	CASSPWIASANTEAFF
TRBV5-4	TRBJ1-4	CASSRSGGRNEKLFF
TRBV27	TRBJ1-5	CASSWDSNQPQHF
TRBV4-2	TRBJ1-5	CASSQDDRDNQPQHF
TRBV27	TRBJ1-2	CASSGGNYGYTF
TRBV18	TRBJ2-7	CASSPSTREQYF
TRBV5-5	TRBJ2-3	CASSFTGPSTDTQYF
TRBV24-1	TRBJ2-1	CATSDPGTGYNEQFF
TRBV7-2	TRBJ1-1	CASSLAPGGGTEAFF
TRBV25-1	TRBJ1-2	CASSGETGNRGYTF
TRBV7-2	TRBJ2-1	CASSLDWGLADYNEQFF
TRBV28	TRBJ1-6	CASSPAPGDSPLHF
TRBV19	TRBJ2-7	CASRLAGGDYEQYF
TRBV25-1	TRBJ1-3	CASSEYREGPRRNTIYF
TRBV28	TRBJ2-3	CASSTKRLAGRLVDTQYF
TRBV29-1	TRBJ1-5	CSVGGDSNQPQHF
TRBV6-5	TRBJ1-5	CASSLRQGLGPQHF
TRBV4-1	TRBJ1-6	CASSQDPRSPLHF
TRBV19	TRBJ1-1	CASKQGVTEAFF
TRBV11-2	TRBJ2-1	CASSPGLPGANEQFF
TRBV5-1	TRBJ1-6	CASSPWTDYNSPLHF
TRBV4-1	TRBJ2-7	CASSPPGAREQYF
TRBV4-3	TRBJ2-7	CASSQVTASSYEQYF
TRBV7-9	TRBJ2-5	CASSPGSDTRETQYF
TRBV15	TRBJ2-5	CATSRDRDPRPETQYF
TRBV30	TRBJ2-7	CAWSGGQGVSYEQYF
TRBV9	TRBJ2-3	CASSAARGQGPDTQYF
TRBV9	TRBJ1-4	CASSVSGVNEKLFF
TRBV13	TRBJ2-1	CASSLLGLAGAGEQFF
TRBV12-3/TRBV12-4	TRBJ2-7	CASSFSGEARGF
TRBV28	TRBJ2-1	CASSSAGYNEQFF
TRBV27	TRBJ1-3	CASSLTVSGNTIYF
TRBV19	TRBJ1-1	CASSITVNTEAFF
TRBV12-2	TRBJ1-3	CASRLVTTRAGNTIYF
TRBV28	TRBJ2-1	CASSQRTYNEQFF
TRBV7-2	TRBJ1-2	CASSLGGPVNYGYTF
TRBV12-3/TRBV12-4	TRBJ1-5	CASSRGTGTQHF
TRBV6-2/TRBV6-3	TRBJ2-4	CASSYEAGTKNIQYF
TRBV6-2/TRBV6-3	TRBJ2-7	CASSYLAGQGSYEQYF
TRBV4-3	TRBJ1-1	CASSQDPGGSNTEAFF
TRBV30	TRBJ1-1	CAWSVVKRTEAFF
TRBV28	TRBJ1-5	CASSLTGFGQPQHF
TRBV7-9	TRBJ1-2	CASSMGQVNYGYTF
TRBV10-3	TRBJ1-3	CAAGSGPNFGNTIYF
TRBV28	TRBJ2-1	CASSSVPGLAGGYNEQFF
TRBV10-2	TRBJ1-1	CATSTGATEAFF
TRBV30	TRBJ2-4	CAWSQEAKNIQYF
TRBV28	TRBJ2-1	CASSFGDRENNEQFF
TRBV11-2	TRBJ2-1	CASSPQRLAGGEQFF
TRBV6-2/TRBV6-3	TRBJ1-1	CASSYSGRANTEAFF